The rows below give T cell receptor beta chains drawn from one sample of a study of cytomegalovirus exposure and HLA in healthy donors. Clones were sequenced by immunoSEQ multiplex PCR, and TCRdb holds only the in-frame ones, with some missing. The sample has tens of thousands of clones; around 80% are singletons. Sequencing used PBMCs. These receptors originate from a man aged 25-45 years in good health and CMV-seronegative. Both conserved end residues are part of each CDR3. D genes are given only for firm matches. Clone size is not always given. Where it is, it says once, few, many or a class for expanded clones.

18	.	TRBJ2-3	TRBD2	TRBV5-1	CASSSGLAGGPHADTQYF	TGCGCCAGCAGCTCGGGACTAGCGGGGGGGCCACACGCAGATACGCAGTATTTT
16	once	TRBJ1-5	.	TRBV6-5	CASSYSFTGVNQPQHF	TGTGCCAGCAGTTACTCGTTCACAGGAGTCAATCAGCCCCAGCATTTT
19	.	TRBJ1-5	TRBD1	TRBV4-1	CASSQAEEVTGTANQPQHF	TGCGCCAGCAGCCAAGCCGAGGAGGTAACTGGGACAGCAAATCAGCCCCAGCATTTT
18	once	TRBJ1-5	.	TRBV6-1	CASSEPGTRTYSNQPQHF	TGTGCCAGCAGTGAACCCGGGACACGGACTTATAGCAATCAGCCCCAGCATTTT
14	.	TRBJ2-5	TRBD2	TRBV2	CASGRAGGEETQYF	TGTGCCAGCGGGAGAGCGGGGGGGGAGGAGACCCAGTACTTC
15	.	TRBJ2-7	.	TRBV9	CASSPSSQGPYEQYF	TGTGCCAGCAGCCCCTCGAGCCAGGGCCCCTACGAGCAGTACTTC
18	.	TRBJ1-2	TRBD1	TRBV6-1	CASSEALQGSFFNYGYTF	TGTGCCAGCAGTGAGGCCCTACAGGGGTCCTTTTTTAACTATGGCTACACCTTC
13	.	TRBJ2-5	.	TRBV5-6	CASSRTGGETQYF	TGTGCCAGCAGCCGGACCGGCGGGGAGACCCAGTACTTC
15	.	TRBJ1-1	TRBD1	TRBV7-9	CASSTSGTGGTEAFF	TGTGCCAGCAGCACGTCGGGGACAGGGGGCACTGAAGCTTTCTTT
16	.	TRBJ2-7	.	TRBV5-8	CASSSSDSRLSYEQYF	TGTGCCAGCAGCTCCTCGGACAGCCGCCTGTCCTACGAGCAGTACTTC
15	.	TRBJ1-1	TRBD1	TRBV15	CATSRPPTGVTEAFF	TGTGCCACCAGCAGACCCCCAACAGGGGTGACAGAAGCTTTCTTT
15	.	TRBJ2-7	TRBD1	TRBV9	CASTPLGTGNNEQYF	TGTGCCAGCACCCCTTTGGGGACAGGCAACAACGAGCAGTACTTC
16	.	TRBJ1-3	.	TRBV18	CASSPTDSYSGNTIYF	TGTGCCAGCTCACCAACGGACAGCTACTCTGGAAACACCATATATTTT
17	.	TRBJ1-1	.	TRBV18	CASSQVGGLIRGTEAFF	TGTGCCAGCTCCCAGGTGGGGGGGTTAATTAGAGGCACTGAAGCTTTCTTT
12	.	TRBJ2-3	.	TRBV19	CASSPTTDTQYF	TGTGCCAGTAGTCCCACTACAGATACGCAGTATTTT
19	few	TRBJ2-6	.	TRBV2	CASRDLTNLISSGANVLTF	TGTGCCAGCAGGGATCTGACTAACCTTATTTCTTCTGGGGCCAACGTCCTGACTTTC
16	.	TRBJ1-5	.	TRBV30	CAWSDGGIQSNQPQHF	TGTGCCTGGAGTGACGGGGGGATCCAAAGCAATCAGCCCCAGCATTTT
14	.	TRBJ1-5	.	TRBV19	CASSMTGPNQPQHF	TGTGCCAGTAGTATGACAGGTCCCAATCAGCCCCAGCATTTT